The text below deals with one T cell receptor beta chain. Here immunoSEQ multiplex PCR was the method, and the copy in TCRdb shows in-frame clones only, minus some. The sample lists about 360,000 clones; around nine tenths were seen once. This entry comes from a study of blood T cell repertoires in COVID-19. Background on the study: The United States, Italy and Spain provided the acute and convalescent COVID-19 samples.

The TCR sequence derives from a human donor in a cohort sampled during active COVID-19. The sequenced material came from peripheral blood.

The CDR3 spells CAISESNLSTDEQYF. The CDR3 nucleotides read TGTGCCATCAGTGAGTCAAATCTGTCTACGGACGAGCAGTACTTC. This chain joins TRBV10-3 and TRBJ2-7; D ambiguous. With 0 bases removed from V and 5 bases from J, the gap between germline ends came to 14 bases. The CDR3 loop spans 15 amino acids. From germline, CDR1 is ENHRY and CDR2 SYGVKD.